This T cell receptor beta chain was recovered during a study of cytomegalovirus exposure and HLA in healthy donors. Study conclusions and caveats: HLA alleles were associated with 18,000 or so TCR beta sequences in a later analysis at 0.05 false discovery rate.

The study ran its PCR with 60 Vbeta and 13 Jbeta primers. Assay: immunoSEQ multiplex PCR; the TCRdb copy retains only in-frame clones and omits some. Among fewer than 250,000 clones listed, roughly 80% were seen once. CDR3 length: 13 amino acids. Trimming cost V 6 bases and J 0 bases, with 12 bases left between them. Germline CDR1 SQVTM, CDR2 ANQGSEA. Concerning this clone: Its matching antigen is unknown.

Sequencing was carried out using PBMCs. The chain recombines TRBV29-1 with TRBJ2-7; possible D gene TRBD1, 5 bases. The receptor was derived from a man aged 25-40 years in good health and CMV-seronegative. For the CDR3, the DNA is TGCAGCGTCGTCGACAGTTTCTCCTACGAGCAGTACTTC. Protein: CSVVDSFSYEQYF.